The rows below give T cell receptor beta chains drawn from one sample of a study of human T cells and chemical hapten exposure. TCRdb used MiXCR to reprocess the RACE reads, holding one entry per CDR3 protein. This table holds over 85,000 distinct CDR3 sequences, about an eighth found once. Sequenced material: whole blood, taken in connection with sensitization to the hapten diphenylcyclopropenone (DPC). Receptors were obtained from a middle-aged woman with alopecia areata. Some clones in this sample may be carry-over from other donors' samples. The CDR3 runs from the conserved cysteine through the conserved F or W. D genes are given only for firm matches. Some rows have no size entry. The others give once, few or many, or a class for an expanded clone.

>TRBV6-6|TRBJ1-4|TRBD1|many
TGTGCCAGCACTACACAGGGGAGGTCTGAAAAACTGTTTTTT
CASTTQGRSEKLFF
>TRBV20-1|TRBJ1-1|TRBD1|few
TGCAGTGCTAGCAGACCGGGACAGGCGAACACTGAAGCTTTCTTT
CSASRPGQANTEAFF
>TRBV21-1|TRBJ2-7|-|many
TGTGCCAGCAGCAAAGCGTGCACTTCACGCTGCTACGAGCAGTACTTC
CASSKACTSRCYEQYF
>TRBV29-1|TRBJ1-6|TRBD1|-
TGCAGCGTTGGACAGGGGGCCGATTCACCCCTCCACTTT
CSVGQGADSPLHF
>TRBV18|TRBJ2-3|TRBD2|many
TGTGCCAGCTCTCCTAGCGGCCAACCTACTCATACGCAGTATTTT
CASSPSGQPTHTQYF
>TRBV5-8|TRBJ2-1|TRBD1|few
TGTGCCAGCAGCTTGGGACAGGGGCCCCGTTCCCAAGTTTGGGATGAGCAGTTCTTC
CASSLGQGPRSQVWDEQFF
>TRBV20-1|TRBJ2-2|-|many
TGCAGTGCTCCATACACTTACACCGGGGAGCTGTTTTTT
CSAPYTYTGELFF
>TRBV28|TRBJ2-7|-|few
TGTGCCAGCAGTTTACTTCGGGACTACGAGCAGTACTTC
CASSLLRDYEQYF
>TRBV29-1|TRBJ2-3|TRBD1|-
TGCAGCGGGTCCAGGGGGCGCTGGACAGATACGCAGTATTTT
CSGSRGRWTDTQYF
>TRBV27|TRBJ2-7|TRBD2|many
TGTGCCAGCAGTTTATTAGCGGGAGTCCCCTCCTACGAGCAGTACTTC
CASSLLAGVPSYEQYF
>TRBV12-3/TRBV12-4|TRBJ1-2|-|-
TGTGCCAGCAGCTCCTTAGGGGGGCCGGACTATGGCTACACCTTC
CASSSLGGPDYGYTF
>TRBV4-2|TRBJ2-5|-|-
TGTGCCAGCAGCCAAGCCGGCGGAGGGATACAAGAGACCCAGTACTTC
CASSQAGGGIQETQYF
>TRBV6-1|TRBJ2-3|-|few
TGTGCCAGCCAGGTTTCCGGGGGCACAGATACGCAGTATTTT
CASQVSGGTDTQYF
>TRBV6-1|TRBJ2-4|-|few
TGTGCCAGCAGTGATTGGTCAGGGTCAGGCAAAAACATTCAGTACTTC
CASSDWSGSGKNIQYF
>TRBV10-3|TRBJ1-1|-|-
TGTGCCATCACTTTAAGGGAGGACACTGAAGCTTTCTTT
CAITLREDTEAFF
>TRBV7-3|TRBJ2-7|TRBD2|few
TGTGCCAGCAGCCTCGCGGGGACTAGCGGCTACGAGCAGTACTTC
CASSLAGTSGYEQYF
>TRBV7-9|TRBJ1-1|-|many
TGTGCCAGCAGCCCGGGTCTTGAAGCTTTCTTT
CASSPGLEAFF
>TRBV11-2|TRBJ2-4|TRBD2|many
TGTGCCAGCAGCCGACCCAGCGGGAGATCGACCATTCAGTACTTC
CASSRPSGRSTIQYF